The 20 T cell receptor beta chains listed next were all sequenced from one sample in a study of CD8 T cells in ankylosing spondylitis. TCRdb fed the 5' RACE reads into MiXCR, producing one record per CDR3 protein. The data show some 270,000 distinct CDR3 sequences, with roughly 32% seen just once and around 4% held by the top ten. Material for sequencing was blood, either unsorted or a sorted T cell fraction (not recorded which). The receptors come from a male donor with ankylosing spondylitis or in good health (not recorded which).

The rearrangement links TRBV6-5 to TRBJ2-7, with D maybe TRBD1 (8 bases). The CDR3 consists of 14 residues. V lost 4 bases and J 6 bases, leaving 16 bases between the germline ends. CDR1 and CDR2 from the germline V gene are MNHEY and SVGAGI. The chain's CDR3 is CASSSTGGGLEQYF. In nucleotides, the CDR3 is TGTGCCAGCAGTTCAACAGGGGGAGGGCTCGAGCAGTACTTC.

The chain employs TRBV4-2 and TRBJ2-2; 8 bases line up with TRBD2. V lost 3 bases, J lost 6 bases, and 6 bases stayed unmatched. The CDR3 covers 15 residues. Per the germline V gene, CDR1 is LGHNA and CDR2 is YNFKEQ. The CDR3, as DNA: TGTGCCAGCAGCCAGGCCCTGGGACTAGCCGGGGAGCTGTTTTTT. It codes for CASSQALGLAGELFF.

The rearrangement links TRBV5-6 to TRBJ1-5; D unclear. The CDR3 runs to 14 residues. Germline CDR1 is SGHDT and CDR2 is YYEEEE. V shed 5 bases and J shed 3 bases, with 12 bases lying between them. The CDR3: CASRRGQTNQPQHF. Written as DNA, the CDR3 is TGTGCCAGCAGGCGTGGGCAGACCAATCAGCCCCAGCATTTT.

In this sample, this clonotype turned up a few times. V gene TRBV4-1 combines with J gene TRBJ2-5, with 9 positions matching TRBD2. The junction had 2 bases not matched to a gene; V was cut back by 1 base and J by 2 bases. The V gene's germline CDR1 is MGHRA and CDR2 YSYEKL. The CDR3 loop spans 15 amino acids. Here the CDR3 reads CASSQGTSAQETQYF. CDR3 DNA sequence: TGCGCCAGCAGCCAAGGGACTAGCGCGCAAGAGACCCAGTACTTC.

The table lists this clonotype with a few counts. This chain joins TRBV12-3 or TRBV12-4 and TRBJ2-3; D is unresolved. This CDR3 contains 13 residues. V shed 5 bases and J shed 7 bases, with 13 bases lying between them. In DNA form, the CDR3 reads TGTGCCAGCAGTACCTCCCAGAGGAATACGCAGTATTTT. It codes for CASSTSQRNTQYF.

The CDR3 DNA sequence: TGCGCCAGCAGGGGGGACAGGGCCTACAATGAGCAGTTCTTC. Translated: CASRGDRAYNEQFF. The chain links TRBV5-1 to TRBJ2-1, with 9 bases lining up with TRBD1. The trim removed 5 bases at V and 2 bases at J, leaving 2 bases unmatched. The CDR3 extends over 14 amino acids. Germline V gives CDR1 SGHRS, CDR2 YFSETQ.

The chain links TRBV29-1 to TRBJ1-1; D is unresolved. The CDR3 has 10 residues. V was cut by 4 bases and J by 3 bases, with 3 bases left in between. Germline V gives CDR1 SQVTM, CDR2 ANQGSEA. The CDR3 DNA reads as TGCAGCGTTGTTTACACTGAAGCTTTCTTT. It is translated as CSVVYTEAFF.

The chain is built from TRBV20-1 and TRBJ2-1; D remains ambiguous. The V gene's germline CDR1 is DFQATT and CDR2 SNEGSKA (reference sequence). The CDR3 is 11 residues long. Trimming cost V 5 bases and J 9 bases, with 11 bases left between them. CDR3 protein: CSAARPGEQFF. DNA of the CDR3: TGCAGTGCTGCCAGGCCCGGTGAGCAGTTCTTC.

This clonotype was observed a handful of times. This chain uses TRBV12-3 or TRBV12-4 with TRBJ2-7, with a possible D match to TRBD2 (6 bases). The V end lost 0 bases, the J end lost 4 bases, and 7 bases lay between the germline ends. The CDR3 totals 13 residues. DNA for the CDR3: TGTGCCAGCAGTTTAGCGGAGGGTTACGAGCAGTACTTC. Translating gives CASSLAEGYEQYF.

This clonotype showed up many times. This rearrangement joins TRBV20-1 to TRBJ2-7; D perhaps matches TRBD2 (5 bases). In germline, CDR1 is DFQATT, CDR2 SNEGSKA (reference sequence). The CDR3 totals 12 residues. V was pared by 5 bases and J by 4 bases, with 12 bases between. The CDR3 DNA reads as TGCAGTGCTCGGGGTGGTCCGTACGAGCAGTACTTC. Translating it yields CSARGGPYEQYF.

The genes are TRBV20-1 and TRBJ2-5, with D perhaps TRBD1 (6 bases). Trimming removed 0 bases at V and 5 bases at J, with 16 bases between. Germline-derived CDR1 and CDR2 are DFQATT and SNEGSKA (reference sequence). The CDR3 consists of 15 residues. The CDR3 DNA reads as TGCAGTGCTAGAGATGTGACGGACAGCTCGGAGACCCAGTACTTC. Translating gives CSARDVTDSSETQYF.

The V gene is TRBV7-9, the J gene TRBJ2-6, with no clear D. The germline V gene has CDR1 SEHNR and CDR2 FQNEAQ (reference sequence). V lost 5 bases to trimming and J lost 8 bases, with 10 bases between them. The CDR3 is 13 residues long. The CDR3 DNA reads as TGTGCCAGCAGCCCGCTTCGGTCCAACGTCCTGACTTTC. Translation gives CASSPLRSNVLTF.

This clonotype was seen just once. The chain joins TRBV29-1 to TRBJ2-5; the D gene is possibly TRBD2 (6 bases). CDR1 is SQVTM, CDR2 ANQGSEA, per germline. V was pared by 4 bases and J by 2 bases, with 11 bases between. The CDR3 is made up of 13 amino acids. CDR3 DNA sequence: TGCAGCGTTGTCGGGGGAGATCAAGAGACCCAGTACTTC. Residues: CSVVGGDQETQYF.

As concerns this clonotype: The junction and the germline gene differ at one end; a read error may be behind it. The CDR3 DNA follows: TGTGCCAGCAGTTTATCGACGTACAGGGGGGAGCTTTTGATCTTC. Residues: CASSLSTYRGELLIF. This chain links TRBV27 with TRBJ2-1, with TRBD1 matching 8 bases. Per germline, CDR1 MNHEY and CDR2 SMNVEV (reference sequence). The CDR3 consists of 15 residues.

The chain employs TRBV29-1 and TRBJ2-1, with D perhaps given as TRBD1 or TRBD2 (5 bases each). The V gene lost 3 bases and the J gene lost 13 bases, with 13 bases spanning the gap. The CDR3 consists of 11 residues. Per germline, CDR1 SQVTM and CDR2 ANQGSEA. CDR3 sequence reads: CSVDRGPLQFF. As DNA, the CDR3 is TGCAGCGTTGATAGGGGACCGCTTCAGTTCTTC.

This clonotype was recorded once. V gene TRBV7-9 combines with J gene TRBJ2-1; TRBD1 matches 8 bases. J lost 5 bases, V lost 5 bases, and 5 bases had no gene match. The germline V gene has CDR1 SEHNR and CDR2 FQNEAQ (reference sequence). The CDR3 has 14 residues. The CDR3 reads CASSLSTGDNEQFF. For the CDR3, the DNA is TGTGCCAGCAGCCTATCGACAGGGGACAATGAGCAGTTCTTC.

V usage is TRBV9 and J usage is TRBJ2-2, with 8 bases lining up with TRBD1. The V gene's germline CDR1 is SGDLS and CDR2 YYNGEE. V lost 0 bases to trimming and J lost 7 bases; unmatched junction nucleotides: 14. This CDR3 is 18 amino acids long. The DNA of the CDR3 is TGTGCCAGCAGCGTAGTTCCGACAGGGGCCGATGTGGGCGGGGAGCTGTTTTTT. Its protein product is CASSVVPTGADVGGELFF.

This clonotype was detected a few times. This rearrangement joins TRBV6-1 to TRBJ2-5, with TRBD2 matching over 11 bases. The CDR3 contains 16 residues. Germline assignment: CDR1 MNHNS and CDR2 SASEGT. Germline trimming cut 2 bases from V and 3 bases from J; bases unmatched to any gene: 5. CDR3 coding DNA: TGTGCCAGCAGTGAACTAGCGGGGGGCCCAGAAGAGACCCAGTACTTC. Encoded protein: CASSELAGGPEETQYF.

This clonotype was seen a handful of times. This chain joins TRBV29-1 and TRBJ2-5; D is uncertain. The CDR3 spans 12 residues. CDR1 is SQVTM and CDR2 is ANQGSEA in the germline V gene. V was cut by 4 bases and J by 8 bases, with 14 bases left in between. The CDR3 nucleotides read TGCAGCGTTGCCGATTCCCCCTTTACCCAGTACTTC. Translation gives CSVADSPFTQYF.

The sample holds a few counts of this clonotype. The chain recombines TRBV4-1 with TRBJ2-7, with a tentative D call TRBD2 (6 bases). V lost 3 bases, J lost 4 bases, and 13 bases lay in between. There are 14 residues in the CDR3. In germline, CDR1 is MGHRA, CDR2 YSYEKL. CDR3 in DNA: TGCGCCAGCAGCCAGGCGGGGCTAGAATACGAGCAGTACTTC. Protein sequence: CASSQAGLEYEQYF.